The source of this TCR beta chain is a study of T cell repertoires in aging, cancer and after chemotherapy. The overall study: Healthy donor repertoires were recorded over several months to years and showed clear clonal overlap. Study results and limitations: These repertoire data do not allow conclusions about immunological memory after chemotherapy. Untreated cancer patients had significantly lower blood TCR diversity than age-matched healthy donors. Loss of evenness, beyond lost richness, contributed to age-related TCR diversity decline in cancer patients.

TCR beta rearrangements were amplified from peripheral blood genomic DNA. By sample fraction, this clonotype is medium-sized. Its target is unknown. Multiplex touch-down PCR with TRB-A/B primers amplified rearranged V-D-J TRB sequences. From the multiplex PCR reads, TCRdb called clonotypes with MiXCR, one entry per CDR3 protein. Of under 15,000 distinct CDR3 sequences listed, 21% are singletons. The sequence came from a human donor in good health. The sequencing sample was made of blood.

This CDR3 reads CASRNSGANVLTF. Here the CDR3 DNA reads TGTGCCAGTAGGAATTCTGGGGCCAACGTCCTGACTTTC. This sequence joins TRBV19 and TRBJ2-6; D gene unclear. CDR1 and CDR2 from the germline V gene are LNHDA and SQIVND (reference sequence). Trimming left V 6 bases short and J 1 base short, with 4 bases between. CDR3 length: 13 residues. The full variable domain, completed using reference TRBV19 and TRBJ2-6, is DGGITQSPKYLFRKEGQNVTLSCEQNLNHDAMYWYRQDPGQGLRLIYYSQIVNDFQKGDIAEGYSVSREKKESFPLTVTSAQKNPTAFYLCASRNSGANVLTFGAGSRLTVL.